These T cell receptor beta chains were read from a single sample in a study of T cell repertoires in cytomegalovirus infection. TCRdb recomputed calls from the reads with MiXCR, one row per CDR3 protein. This sample has roughly 920,000 distinct CDR3 sequences, with approximately 31% found just once. No antigen has been identified for these receptors. The sample in question was cultured CD8+ T cells from PBMCs, obtained from culture after CMV antigen stimulation. The receptors here all came from a human donor in good health (CMV status not recorded). Some clones in this sample may be carry-over from other donors' samples. Both conserved end residues are part of each CDR3. A D gene is named only where the DNA matches it firmly. Only some rows state a clone size, as once, few, many or a class for expanded clones.

D: NA
size: NA
V: TRBV6-1
J: TRBJ2-3
DNA: TGTGCCAGCAGTGAAGGTGACAGGTTCACAGATACGCAGTATTTT
CDR3: CASSEGDRFTDTQYF

D: NA
size: many
V: TRBV7-2
J: TRBJ1-4
DNA: TGTGCCAGCAGCTTCCGAGTGACTGAAAAACTGTTTTTT
CDR3: CASSFRVTEKLFF

D: TRBD1
size: NA
V: TRBV2
J: TRBJ2-3
DNA: TGTGCCAGCAGCCTCCTCCGGGACAGACGCACAGATACGCAGTATTTT
CDR3: CASSLLRDRRTDTQYF

D: NA
size: many
V: TRBV2
J: TRBJ2-7
DNA: TGTGCCAGCAGCGACTCCTACGAGCAGTACTTC
CDR3: CASSDSYEQYF

D: NA
size: few
V: TRBV6-5
J: TRBJ2-5
DNA: TGTGCCAGCAGTTACTCTCGGATATACCAAGAGACCCAGTACTTC
CDR3: CASSYSRIYQETQYF

D: NA
size: few
V: TRBV6-2/TRBV6-3
J: TRBJ1-2
DNA: TGTGCCAGCACGTCAACTAATGGCTACACCTTC
CDR3: CASTSTNGYTF

D: TRBD1
size: many
V: TRBV7-8
J: TRBJ2-3
DNA: TGTGCCAGCAGCCCTGGGACAGGGTGGGCAGATACGCAGTATTTT
CDR3: CASSPGTGWADTQYF

D: NA
size: few
V: TRBV6-5
J: TRBJ2-3
DNA: TGTGCCAGCAGTTACAAGGCAGGCACAGATACGCAGTATTTT
CDR3: CASSYKAGTDTQYF

D: TRBD2
size: NA
V: TRBV5-4
J: TRBJ2-1
DNA: TGTGCCAGCAGCTTTTCGACTAGCGGCAGTGAGCAGTTCTTC
CDR3: CASSFSTSGSEQFF

D: NA
size: few
V: TRBV27
J: TRBJ1-1
DNA: TGTGCCTCCCACCACGGGATGGGCACTGAAGCTTTCTTT
CDR3: CASHHGMGTEAFF